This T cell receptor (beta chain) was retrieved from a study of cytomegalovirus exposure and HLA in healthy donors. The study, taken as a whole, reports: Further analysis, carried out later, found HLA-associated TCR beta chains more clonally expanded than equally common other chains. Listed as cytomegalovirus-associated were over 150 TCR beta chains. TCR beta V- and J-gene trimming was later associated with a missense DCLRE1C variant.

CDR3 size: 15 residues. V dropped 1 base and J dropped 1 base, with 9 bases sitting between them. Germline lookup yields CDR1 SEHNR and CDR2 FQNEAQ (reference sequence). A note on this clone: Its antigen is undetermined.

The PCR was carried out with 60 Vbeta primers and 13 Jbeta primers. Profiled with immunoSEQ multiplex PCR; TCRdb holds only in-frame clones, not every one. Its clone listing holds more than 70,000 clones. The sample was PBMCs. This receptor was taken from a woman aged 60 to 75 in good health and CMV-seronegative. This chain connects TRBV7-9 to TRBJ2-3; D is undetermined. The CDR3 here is CASSLEYGGTDTQYF. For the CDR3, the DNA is TGTGCCAGCAGCTTAGAGTACGGAGGCACAGATACGCAGTATTTT.